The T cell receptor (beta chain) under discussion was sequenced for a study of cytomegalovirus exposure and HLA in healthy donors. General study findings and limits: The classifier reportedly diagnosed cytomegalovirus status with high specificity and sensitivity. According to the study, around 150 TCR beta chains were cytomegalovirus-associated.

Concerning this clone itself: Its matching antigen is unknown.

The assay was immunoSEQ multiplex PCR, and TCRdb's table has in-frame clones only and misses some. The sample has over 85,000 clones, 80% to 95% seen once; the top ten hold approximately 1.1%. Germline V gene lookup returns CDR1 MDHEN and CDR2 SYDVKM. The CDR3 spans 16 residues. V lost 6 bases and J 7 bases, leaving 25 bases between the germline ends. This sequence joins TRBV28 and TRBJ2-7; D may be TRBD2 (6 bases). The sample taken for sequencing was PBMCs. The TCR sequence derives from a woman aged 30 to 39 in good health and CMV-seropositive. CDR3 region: CASRGAAGIRYVEQYF. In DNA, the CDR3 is TGTGCCAGCAGGGGTGCGGCGGGGATCCGCTATGTGGAGCAGTACTTC.